This entry concerns a single T cell receptor (beta chain). A much more abundant neighbour one base away suggests this may be a read error. Amplified TCR beta CDR3 regions derived from RNA transcripts. During a first-round RT-PCR of the TCR CDR3, the HTBI primer set was used. TCRdb reanalysed the multiplex PCR reads using MiXCR and keeps one entry per CDR3 protein. The sample carries roughly 500,000 distinct CDR3 sequences, just over 45% recorded once. These data come from a study of T cells in Graves' hyperthyroidism and ophthalmopathy. CDR1 is GTSNPN, CDR2 SVGIG, per germline (reference sequence). Deletions cut 4 bases from V and 7 bases from J, with 11 bases between. The CDR3 extends over 12 amino acids.

The chain employs TRBV30 and TRBJ1-5, with D uncertain. The source of this sequence is an adult woman with Graves' disease, either hyperthyroidism or ophthalmopathy (not recorded which). Input material: peripheral blood or thyroid tissue (not recorded which). The CDR3 here is CAWTSGTQPQHF. The CDR3 nucleotides are TGTGCCTGGACTTCGGGAACCCAGCCCCAGCATTTT.